A selection of T cell receptor beta chains follows, all from one sample in a study of T cell responses to AZD1222 COVID-19 vaccine. The method was immunoSEQ multiplex PCR; TCRdb's version includes in-frame clones alone and lacks a portion of them. The data show tens of thousands of clones, 89% seen once. Here the sequenced sample was peripheral blood, taken 28 days after the second AZD1222 dose. The origin of the receptors is an adult who received the AZD1222 COVID-19 vaccine. Both conserved end residues are part of each CDR3. Fields, in order: clone size, D gene, V gene, J gene, CDR3 length, CDR3 DNA, CDR3 protein. D genes are given only for firm matches. Not all rows give a size; the values are once, few, many and, for expanded clones, a class.

-	-	TRBV5-6	TRBJ2-2	12	TGTGCCAGCAGCCCAAATTTCGGGGAGCTGTTTTTT	CASSPNFGELFF
-	-	TRBV7-3	TRBJ2-7	15	TGTGCCAGCAGCCTCCAAGGCGCAGGGGTGTACGAGCAGTACTTC	CASSLQGAGVYEQYF
once	TRBD2	TRBV6-5	TRBJ2-5	14	TGTGCCAGCACTCTAGCGGGAAGGGAAGAGACCCAGTACTTC	CASTLAGREETQYF
-	TRBD2	TRBV7-3	TRBJ2-1	16	TGTGCCAGCAGCCCGAACGGACTAGCGGGAGGATTTGAGCAGTTCTTC	CASSPNGLAGGFEQFF
-	-	TRBV7-2	TRBJ1-1	13	TGTGCCAGCAGCTTATACCAGGGCACTGAAGCTTTCTTT	CASSLYQGTEAFF
-	-	TRBV29-1	TRBJ2-7	13	TGCAGCGTTGGCAAAGGGGGTTCCTACGAGCAGTACTTC	CSVGKGGSYEQYF
-	-	TRBV7-2	TRBJ1-2	14	TGTGCCAGCAGCCCTATGAGGGATTTCTATGGCTACACCTTC	CASSPMRDFYGYTF
-	-	TRBV6-2/TRBV6-3	TRBJ2-7	12	TGTGCCAGCAGTTACTCCCAGGGGACGGAGTACTTC	CASSYSQGTEYF
-	-	TRBV11-2	TRBJ1-1	11	TGTGCCAGCAGCTTGAACACTGAAGCTTTCTTT	CASSLNTEAFF
-	TRBD2	TRBV15	TRBJ2-4	16	TGTGCCACCAGCACAGGACTAGCGGGAGGAGTTTACATTCAGTACTTC	CATSTGLAGGVYIQYF
-	-	TRBV10-2	TRBJ1-4	15	TGCGCCAGCGGGACGGGGCGGTCTAGCGGTGAAAAACTGTTTTTT	CASGTGRSSGEKLFF
-	-	TRBV11-3	TRBJ2-3	16	TGTGCCAGCAGCTTGGCGCGGGACAGACGCACAGATACGCAGTATTTT	CASSLARDRRTDTQYF
once	TRBD1	TRBV19	TRBJ2-3	14	TGTGCCAGTACTGGGACAGCGTACACAGATACGCAGTATTTT	CASTGTAYTDTQYF
-	-	TRBV5-5	TRBJ2-7	12	TGTGCCAGCAGCTTGCTAGGCTACGAGCAGTACTTC	CASSLLGYEQYF
-	-	TRBV11-3	TRBJ1-1	17	TGTGCCAGCAGCTTAATCTTCAGGGGCAGCGTGAACACTGAAGCTTTCTTT	CASSLIFRGSVNTEAFF